Presented here are 30 T cell receptor beta chains from one specimen sequenced in a study of T cells in Graves' hyperthyroidism and ophthalmopathy. Researchers amplified the TCR beta CDR3 regions from RNA transcripts. Carried out on the TCR CDR3, a first-round RT-PCR used the HTBI primer set. One entry per CDR3 protein results from TCRdb running MiXCR on the multiplex PCR reads. Altogether more than 500,000 distinct CDR3 sequences are present, approximately 15% being singletons, with the ten largest covering roughly 4.5%. Source material: blood. The source of these receptors is a woman between 40 and 55 years old with Graves' ophthalmopathy.

This clonotype was detected many times. V gene TRBV2 combines with J gene TRBJ2-5, with 9 nucleotides matching TRBD1. The CDR3 runs to 18 residues. CDR1 SNHLY and CDR2 FYNNEI come from the germline V gene. V dropped 6 bases and J dropped 5; count of bases not matched to a gene: 19. Here the CDR3 DNA reads TGTGCCAGCAGCAAAGACAGGGGGAATCTGATCCTATTGGAGACCCAGTACTTC. Its translation is CASSKDRGNLILLETQYF. Full variable domain (outside the CDR3, taken from reference TRBV2 and TRBJ2-5): EPEVTQTPSHQVTQMGQEVILRCVPISNHLYFYWYRQILGQKVEFLVSFYNNEISEKSEIFDDQFSVERPDGSNFTLKIRSTKLEDSAMYFCASSKDRGNLILLETQYFGPGTRLLVL.

This clonotype was recorded at least ten times. The CDR3 is CASSEPNQPQHF. In nucleotides, the CDR3 is TGTGCCAGCAGTGAACCGAATCAGCCCCAGCATTTT. This chain links TRBV6-1 with TRBJ1-5; D remains ambiguous. This CDR3 region has 12 residues. Germline V gives CDR1 MNHNS, CDR2 SASEGT. The V and J ends lost 2 bases and 4 bases respectively, with 3 bases between them.

At least ten counts were recorded for this clonotype. J is TRBJ2-7 and V is TRBV12-3 or TRBV12-4, with no clear D. V was cut by 5 bases and J by 3 bases, with 5 bases left in between. The CDR3 length is 11 residues. CDR3 sequence reads: CASSNRYEQYF. Here the CDR3 DNA reads TGTGCCAGCAGTAACCGCTACGAGCAGTACTTC.

This clonotype occurred many times. The J gene is TRBJ2-7, the V gene TRBV28, with D possibly being TRBD1 (5 bases). The CDR3 covers 14 residues. With 5 bases removed from V and 1 base from J, the gap between germline ends came to 12 bases. CDR1 is MDHEN and CDR2 is SYDVKM in the germline V gene. The CDR3 DNA reads TGTGCCAGCAGTCCCCGACAGCCATCCTACGAGCAGTACTTC. Its translation: CASSPRQPSYEQYF.

This clonotype has just a few counts. This rearrangement joins TRBV30 to TRBJ1-6; D is ambiguous. The germline V and J ends were trimmed by 3 bases and 10 bases, with 10 bases remaining between them. Per germline, CDR1 GTSNPN and CDR2 SVGIG (reference sequence). The CDR3 consists of 12 residues. The CDR3: CAWSPHGSPLHF. The CDR3 DNA reads TGTGCCTGGAGCCCCCACGGGTCACCCCTCCACTTT.

This clonotype appeared many times. The CDR3 region has the DNA TGTGCCAGCAGCTTCGGGGACGGGGGTCAGCCCCAGCATTTT. As protein: CASSFGDGGQPQHF. J is TRBJ1-5 and V is TRBV7-6, with D possibly being TRBD1 (5 bases). Trimming shortened V by 3 bases and J by 6 bases, and 12 bases separated the two germline ends. The CDR3 consists of 14 residues. Per the germline V gene, CDR1 is SGHVS and CDR2 is FNYEAQ. The full variable domain, in which reference TRBV7-6 and TRBJ1-5 provide the parts outside the CDR3, is GAGVSQSPRYKVTKRGQDVALRCDPISGHVSLYWYRQALGQGPEFLTYFNYEAQQDKSGLPNDRFSAERPEGSISTLTIQRTEQRDSAMYRCASSFGDGGQPQHFGDGTRLSIL.

Notes on this clonotype: A much larger clone differs from this one at a single base, so this may be a read error. CDR3: CASSFSWGYEQYF. The CDR3 DNA reads as TGTGCCAGCAGTTTTTCATGGGGGTACGAGCAGTACTTC. This chain connects TRBV28 to TRBJ2-7; D possibly matches TRBD1 or TRBD2 (5 bases each). Germline CDR1 MDHEN, CDR2 SYDVKM. CDR3 size: 13 residues. V lost 3 bases to trimming and J lost 4 bases, with 10 bases between them.

Comment on this clonotype: This could be a read error, since a much larger clone is one nucleotide away. This CDR3 is missing its conserved last phenylalanine or tryptophan, likely due to a read error. CDR3 coding DNA: TGCGCCAGCAGCCAAGGGATGGGGTACGAGCAGTACTCC. Amino acids: CASSQGMGYEQYS. This chain links TRBV4-1 with TRBJ2-7; D ambiguous. The V end was cut by 1 base, the J end by 4 bases, with 8 bases between. This CDR3 spans 13 amino acids. Germline V gives CDR1 MGHRA, CDR2 YSYEKL.

This clonotype was counted ten times or more. The genes are TRBV24-1 and TRBJ1-2; 7 positions match TRBD1. V dropped 4 bases and J dropped 8; count of bases not matched to a gene: 9. The CDR3 loop spans 14 amino acids. CDR1 is KGHDR and CDR2 is SFDVKD in the germline V gene. This CDR3 is CATSEQGQAQGYTF. DNA for the CDR3: TGTGCCACCAGTGAACAAGGACAGGCTCAAGGCTACACCTTC.

This clonotype has at least ten counts. The genes are TRBV5-1 and TRBJ2-7; D is perhaps TRBD2 (6 bases). Germline V CDR1 and CDR2: SGHRS, YFSETQ. The CDR3 covers 12 residues. Deletions cut 2 bases from V and 7 bases from J, with 10 bases between. The CDR3 loop is CASSFDAGEQYF. The CDR3 DNA is TGCGCCAGCAGCTTCGACGCGGGGGAGCAGTACTTC.

This clonotype was counted a few times. The rearrangement joins TRBV9 to TRBJ2-2, with D maybe TRBD2 (6 bases). The germline V and J ends were trimmed by 5 bases and 5 bases, with 16 bases remaining between them. The CDR3 has 15 amino acids. The V gene's germline CDR1 is SGDLS and CDR2 YYNGEE. CDR3 coding DNA: TGTGCCAGCAGTCTATCGGAGGGCTCAACCGGGGAGCTGTTTTTT. It encodes CASSLSEGSTGELFF.

This clonotype was seen many times. The rearrangement uses TRBV30 and TRBJ2-7; 7 bases align to TRBD2. The CDR3 length is 14 residues. The V and J ends lost 0 bases and 6 bases, in that order; junction bases with no gene match: 8. CDR1 and CDR2 (germline): GTSNPN, SVGIG (reference sequence). The CDR3 reads CAWSVGVGGSEQYF. CDR3 sequence (DNA): TGTGCCTGGAGTGTAGGGGTTGGCGGGAGCGAGCAGTACTTC.

Only one count was recorded for this clonotype. V gene TRBV28 combines with J gene TRBJ1-6; D is possibly TRBD1 (6 bases). The CDR3 covers 13 residues. The V end lost 3 bases, the J end lost 7 bases, and 7 bases lay between the germline ends. Looked up from germline, CDR1 is MDHEN and CDR2 is SYDVKM. The CDR3 DNA sequence: TGTGCCAGCAGTTTTACAGGGAATTCACCCCTCCACTTT. Residues: CASSFTGNSPLHF.

This clonotype has ten or more counts. The gene calls are TRBV6-2 or TRBV6-3 and TRBJ2-7; a possible D gene is TRBD1 (6 bases). Trimming removed 11 bases at V and 1 base at J, with 12 bases between. The CDR3 extends over 12 amino acids. Germline V gene sequence: CDR1 MNHEY, CDR2 SVGEGT. CDR3 sequence reads: CAATGTSYEQYF. CDR3 in DNA: TGTGCCGCCACCGGGACATCCTACGAGCAGTACTTC.

This clonotype occurred many times. The chain links TRBV24-1 to TRBJ2-7; D uncertain. The CDR3 extends over 12 amino acids. Trimming stripped 7 bases from V and 11 bases from J, with 17 bases between. Germline V gene lookup returns CDR1 KGHDR and CDR2 SFDVKD. CDR3 sequence (DNA): TGTGCCACCAGCCCAGACGGTGAGTTGGAGTACTTC. Encoded protein: CATSPDGELEYF.

This clonotype was seen many times. This chain connects TRBV30 to TRBJ2-5; D ambiguous. The germline CDR1 and CDR2 sequences are GTSNPN and SVGIG (reference sequence). There are 12 residues in the CDR3. Trimming shortened V by 2 bases and J by 1 base, and 5 bases separated the two germline ends. CDR3 DNA: TGTGCCTGGAGTAACGGCCAAGAGACCCAGTACTTC. Protein: CAWSNGQETQYF.

This sequence joins TRBV4-1 and TRBJ2-7, with a weak D call TRBD1 (5 bases). Trimming shortened V by 5 bases and J by 0 bases, and 17 bases separated the two germline ends. Germline assignment: CDR1 MGHRA and CDR2 YSYEKL. This CDR3 region has 16 residues. Here the CDR3 reads CASSRGLDRHSYEQYF. The CDR3 nucleotides are TGCGCCAGCAGCAGAGGATTAGACAGACACTCCTACGAGCAGTACTTC.

The chain employs TRBV4-1 and TRBJ1-3; D ambiguous. V lost 0 bases, J lost 4 bases, and 13 bases lay in between. Germline V CDR1 and CDR2: MGHRA, YSYEKL. CDR3 size: 16 residues. CDR3 bases: TGCGCCAGCAGCCAAGATGGGAGAGGGATGGGAAACACCATATATTTT. Its translation is CASSQDGRGMGNTIYF.

This clonotype has a count of ten or more. The gene calls are TRBV27 and TRBJ2-5; the D is unclear. The CDR3 has 13 amino acids. V lost 3 bases, J lost 5 bases, and 10 bases lay in between. Per the germline V gene, CDR1 is MNHEY and CDR2 is SMNVEV (reference sequence). The CDR3, as DNA: TGTGCCAGCAGTTTTCGGGTTTTTGAGACCCAGTACTTC. Encoded protein: CASSFRVFETQYF.

The gene calls are TRBV12-3 or TRBV12-4 and TRBJ1-6; 12 bases are a match to TRBD1. The junction had 26 bases not matched to a gene; V was cut back by 5 bases and J by 12 bases. CDR3 length: 21 residues. DNA of the CDR3: TGTGCCAGCAGTCTAGACCCGGTCGGGACAGGGGGCTCGGCATTATCAGGACCCCTCCACTTT. This translates into CASSLDPVGTGGSALSGPLHF.

In this sample, this clonotype turned up many times. J is TRBJ2-2 and V is TRBV6-5; D is undetermined. Trimming took off 7 bases at V and 3 bases at J, with 9 bases between the two ends. From germline, CDR1 is MNHEY and CDR2 SVGAGI. CDR3 length: 13 amino acids. CDR3 bases: TGTGCCAGCACCCAAATTGACACCGGGGAGCTGTTTTTT. Its protein is CASTQIDTGELFF.

This clonotype was detected ten times or more. V usage is TRBV20-1 and J usage is TRBJ2-7, with TRBD1 matching over 10 bases. Germline values: CDR1 DFQATT, CDR2 SNEGSKA (reference sequence). V lost 3 bases, J lost 6 bases, and 5 bases stayed unmatched. The CDR3 runs 13 residues. The CDR3 sequence: CSARGQGWGEQYF. In DNA form, the CDR3 reads TGCAGTGCTAGGGGACAGGGGTGGGGCGAGCAGTACTTC.

This clonotype was seen ten or more times. V and J are TRBV2 and TRBJ2-7, with 7 bases identical to TRBD1. V lost 2 bases, J lost 4 bases, and 11 bases stayed unmatched. This CDR3 is 16 amino acids long. Germline V gene lookup returns CDR1 SNHLY and CDR2 FYNNEI. CDR3 in amino acids: CASSELPQQGRYEQYF. The CDR3 nucleotides read TGTGCCAGCAGTGAATTACCCCAACAGGGGCGGTACGAGCAGTACTTC.

This clonotype was counted ten times or more. J is TRBJ1-1 and V is TRBV12-3 or TRBV12-4, with D perhaps matching TRBD1 (5 bases). This CDR3 region has 14 residues. V dropped 6 bases and J dropped 4 bases, with 15 bases sitting between them. CDR3 region: CASRAGVGGTEAFF. The CDR3, as DNA: TGTGCCAGCAGGGCTGGGGTTGGGGGCACTGAAGCTTTCTTT.

This clonotype was observed at least ten times. The chain links TRBV6-2 or TRBV6-3 to TRBJ2-2; D ambiguous. The CDR3 is 15 amino acids. Between the trimmed V and J ends, which lost 1 base and 3 bases, there was a span of 9 bases. Per germline, CDR1 MNHEY and CDR2 SVGEGT. As DNA, the CDR3 is TGTGCCAGCAGTTACTTACCCCCGGACACCGGGGAGCTGTTTTTT. It codes for CASSYLPPDTGELFF.

This clonotype was picked up a small number of times. The chain joins TRBV6-1 to TRBJ2-7; 8 nucleotides align to TRBD1. Germline values: CDR1 MNHNS, CDR2 SASEGT. There are 14 residues in the CDR3. J gave up 2 bases and V 8 bases, and 8 bases lay outside the gene matches. CDR3 nucleotides: TGTGCCAGCCACCCAGGGGGCTCCCCCTACGAGCAGTACTTC. This sequence encodes CASHPGGSPYEQYF.

The table lists this clonotype with many counts. The rearrangement joins TRBV5-1 to TRBJ2-6; TRBD1 agrees at 7 bases. With V trimmed by 7 bases and J by 2 bases, 9 bases remained unmatched. Germline V lookup: CDR1 SGHRS, CDR2 YFSETQ. The CDR3 sequence is 16 residues long. The CDR3 protein is CASSVGGGTGANVLTF. The CDR3 DNA reads as TGCGCCAGCTCGGTAGGGGGCGGCACTGGGGCCAACGTCCTGACTTTC.

This clonotype was picked up many times. This sequence joins TRBV4-2 and TRBJ2-6; no definite D call. The CDR3 has 16 amino acids. The germline V and J ends were trimmed by 0 bases and 0 bases, with 6 bases remaining between them. Germline values: CDR1 LGHNA, CDR2 YNFKEQ. The CDR3 loop is CASSQESTSGANVLTF. The CDR3 nucleotides are TGTGCCAGCAGCCAAGAGTCAACCTCTGGGGCCAACGTCCTGACTTTC.

The J gene is TRBJ2-2, the V gene TRBV6-1, with TRBD2 matching over 7 bases. J was trimmed by 5 bases and V by 6 bases; bases with no gene match: 3. The length of the CDR3 is 13 residues. Germline values: CDR1 MNHNS, CDR2 SASEGT. The chain's CDR3 is CASRFGGTGELFF. CDR3 coding DNA: TGTGCCAGCAGATTCGGGGGGACCGGGGAGCTGTTTTTT.

V gene TRBV28 combines with J gene TRBJ2-7; 8 nucleotides agree with TRBD1. Unmatched junction bases numbered 16, after V lost 6 bases and J lost 9 bases. This CDR3 contains 15 residues. Germline CDR1 MDHEN, CDR2 SYDVKM. The CDR3 reads CASRPPGQATLGQYF. The CDR3 DNA follows: TGTGCCAGCAGACCCCCGGGACAGGCTACTTTAGGGCAGTACTTC.